This TCR beta chain was profiled in a study of T cell repertoires in cytomegalovirus infection. Background on the study: Epitope selection comprised recently identified HLA-C-restricted CMV epitopes and well-studied HLA-B-restricted CMV epitopes. It was the public TCR beta signatures that indicated both CMV infection and matching HLA type.

Study-level points and caveats: Ex vivo, HLA-C-restricted CMV-specific TCR beta clonotypes prevailed over the rest of the response. Accumulated public TCR beta family frequency recognized individuals carrying CMV together with the relevant HLA.

TCRdb recomputed calls from the reads with MiXCR, one row per CDR3 protein. The sample holds about 100,000 distinct CDR3 sequences, about 31% seen once. The CDR3 contains 15 residues. Germline V gene sequence: CDR1 MNHNY, CDR2 SVGAGI (reference sequence). With 6 bases removed from V and 4 bases from J, the gap between germline ends came to 16 bases. This clonotype was recorded a few times. Its specificity is not known. This TCR was sampled from a human donor in good health (CMV status not recorded). Some clones in this sample may be carry-over from other donors' samples. The V gene is TRBV6-6, the J gene TRBJ1-5; D not resolved. This sample comprised CD8+ T cells from cultured PBMCs, obtained from culture after CMV antigen stimulation. In DNA form, the CDR3 reads TGTGCCAGCAGCCCGGACGGTGGGGATAATCAGCCCCAGCATTTT. Amino acids: CASSPDGGDNQPQHF.